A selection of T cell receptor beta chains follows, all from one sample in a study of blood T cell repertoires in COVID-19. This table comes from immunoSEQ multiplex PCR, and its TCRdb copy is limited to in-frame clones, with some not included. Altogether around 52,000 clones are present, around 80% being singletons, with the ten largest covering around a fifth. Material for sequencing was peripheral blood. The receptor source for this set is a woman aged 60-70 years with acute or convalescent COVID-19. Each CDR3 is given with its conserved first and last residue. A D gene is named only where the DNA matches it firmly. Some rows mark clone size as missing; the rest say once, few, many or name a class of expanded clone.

CDR3nt: TGTGCCAGCAGAGGCGGAGGACTAGCCACCGGGGAGCTGTTTTTT
CDR3aa: CASRGGGLATGELFF
d_gene: TRBD2
j_gene: TRBJ2-2
v_gene: TRBV2
abundance: .

CDR3nt: TGTGCCAGCAGTAAGGCGGGGGGGCGTAATACGCAGTATTTT
CDR3aa: CASSKAGGRNTQYF
d_gene: TRBD2
j_gene: TRBJ2-3
v_gene: TRBV6-5
abundance: .

CDR3nt: TGTGCCAGCAGCCAAGTCCGGGGGTACACTGAAGCTTTCTTT
CDR3aa: CASSQVRGYTEAFF
d_gene: .
j_gene: TRBJ1-1
v_gene: TRBV14
abundance: .

CDR3nt: TGTGCCAGCAGCTCCCCGGGACAGGGATTGACCGGGGAGCTGTTTTTT
CDR3aa: CASSSPGQGLTGELFF
d_gene: TRBD1
j_gene: TRBJ2-2
v_gene: TRBV5-4
abundance: .

CDR3nt: TGTGCCAGCAGCTTTGGGGGGGGGAGGACATCGTACGAGCAGTACTTC
CDR3aa: CASSFGGGRTSYEQYF
d_gene: TRBD2
j_gene: TRBJ2-7
v_gene: TRBV5-4
abundance: .

CDR3nt: TGTGCCAGCAGGACAGGGGATCGGAATGAGCAGTTCTTC
CDR3aa: CASRTGDRNEQFF
d_gene: TRBD1
j_gene: TRBJ2-1
v_gene: TRBV27
abundance: few

CDR3nt: TGTGCCAGCATGTTCCAGGGTATAGGCTACGAGCAGTACTTC
CDR3aa: CASMFQGIGYEQYF
d_gene: .
j_gene: TRBJ2-7
v_gene: TRBV27
abundance: once

CDR3nt: TGTGCCAGCAGCTTTCTCTCTGGAAACACCATATATTTT
CDR3aa: CASSFLSGNTIYF
d_gene: .
j_gene: TRBJ1-3
v_gene: TRBV7-2
abundance: .

CDR3nt: TGTGCCAGCAGCTGGACGACAGGGAATACCTACGAGCAGTACTTC
CDR3aa: CASSWTTGNTYEQYF
d_gene: TRBD1
j_gene: TRBJ2-7
v_gene: TRBV7-2
abundance: few

CDR3nt: TGCAGCGTTCGGGAGGGGGGGAACACTGAAGCTTTCTTT
CDR3aa: CSVREGGNTEAFF
d_gene: .
j_gene: TRBJ1-1
v_gene: TRBV29-1
abundance: .

CDR3nt: TGTGCCAGCAGAGATGACAGGGTGGCCGGGGAGCTGTTTTTT
CDR3aa: CASRDDRVAGELFF
d_gene: TRBD1
j_gene: TRBJ2-2
v_gene: TRBV6-5
abundance: .

CDR3nt: TGTGCCAGCTCACTGGGGCCACCCATAGGCACAGATACGCAGTATTTT
CDR3aa: CASSLGPPIGTDTQYF
d_gene: .
j_gene: TRBJ2-3
v_gene: TRBV18
abundance: few

CDR3nt: TGTGCCAGTAGTATTAAACAGGGGGCAAGTCAGCCCCAGCATTTT
CDR3aa: CASSIKQGASQPQHF
d_gene: TRBD1
j_gene: TRBJ1-5
v_gene: TRBV19
abundance: .

CDR3nt: TGTGCCAGCAGCCCGGGACTAGCGGGCGAAAACATTCAGTACTTC
CDR3aa: CASSPGLAGENIQYF
d_gene: TRBD2
j_gene: TRBJ2-4
v_gene: TRBV5-8
abundance: .

CDR3nt: TGCGCCAGCAGCGTACAGGGGATTACTGGAAACACCATATATTTT
CDR3aa: CASSVQGITGNTIYF
d_gene: TRBD1
j_gene: TRBJ1-3
v_gene: TRBV5-1
abundance: few

CDR3nt: TGTGCCAGCAGTGAGAGGGACAGGGTAACAGATACGCAGTATTTT
CDR3aa: CASSERDRVTDTQYF
d_gene: TRBD1
j_gene: TRBJ2-3
v_gene: TRBV2
abundance: .

CDR3nt: TGCATTCCTACAGGGAACACTGAAGCTTTCTTT
CDR3aa: CIPTGNTEAFF
d_gene: .
j_gene: TRBJ1-1
v_gene: TRBV20-1
abundance: .

CDR3nt: TGTGCCAGCAGCTCGTTGGAGGGGGGCTACACCTTC
CDR3aa: CASSSLEGGYTF
d_gene: .
j_gene: TRBJ1-2
v_gene: TRBV7-2
abundance: once

CDR3nt: TGTGCCAGCCCAATAGACAGGGAAAACACCATATATTTT
CDR3aa: CASPIDRENTIYF
d_gene: TRBD1
j_gene: TRBJ1-3
v_gene: TRBV6-5
abundance: few

CDR3nt: TGTGCCAGCAGCTCGGGTAATTCACCCCTCCACTTT
CDR3aa: CASSSGNSPLHF
d_gene: .
j_gene: TRBJ1-6
v_gene: TRBV5-5
abundance: many

CDR3nt: TGCGCCTCACAGGGGGCCACAGATACGCAGTATTTT
CDR3aa: CASQGATDTQYF
d_gene: TRBD1
j_gene: TRBJ2-3
v_gene: TRBV10-1
abundance: few

CDR3nt: TGCGCCAGCACCCGGGACAGCACAACAGGAGAGCAGTACTTC
CDR3aa: CASTRDSTTGEQYF
d_gene: TRBD1
j_gene: TRBJ2-7
v_gene: TRBV5-1
abundance: .

CDR3nt: TGTGCCAGCAGCCCTGGACTAGCGGAGAATGAGCAGTTCTTC
CDR3aa: CASSPGLAENEQFF
d_gene: TRBD2
j_gene: TRBJ2-1
v_gene: TRBV9
abundance: .

CDR3nt: TGTGCCAGCAGCTTATACGGGGTGGGCACCGGGGAGCTGTTTTTT
CDR3aa: CASSLYGVGTGELFF
d_gene: .
j_gene: TRBJ2-2
v_gene: TRBV5-8
abundance: .

CDR3nt: TGTGCCACCAGTGGACGGGGGGTAGGCGACACCGGGGAGCTGTTTTTT
CDR3aa: CATSGRGVGDTGELFF
d_gene: TRBD2
j_gene: TRBJ2-2
v_gene: TRBV24-1
abundance: once

CDR3nt: TGTGCCAGCAGCTTGAAGAGGCCAGGGGGCAGAGATACGCAGTATTTT
CDR3aa: CASSLKRPGGRDTQYF
d_gene: TRBD1
j_gene: TRBJ2-3
v_gene: TRBV5-5
abundance: .

CDR3nt: TGTGCCAGCAGTCCGGTCGGGCAGGGTGGAAGCACTGAAGCTTTCTTT
CDR3aa: CASSPVGQGGSTEAFF
d_gene: .
j_gene: TRBJ1-1
v_gene: TRBV6-6
abundance: .

CDR3nt: TGTGCCAGCAGTTACTCCTCCGGGGGAGTTTACGAGCAGTACTTC
CDR3aa: CASSYSSGGVYEQYF
d_gene: .
j_gene: TRBJ2-7
v_gene: TRBV6-5
abundance: .

CDR3nt: TGTGCCACCAGTGACTACCAACCCGGGACAGGGGTGGGGACAGATACGCAGTATTTT
CDR3aa: CATSDYQPGTGVGTDTQYF
d_gene: TRBD1
j_gene: TRBJ2-3
v_gene: TRBV24-1
abundance: .